The clone carrying this T cell receptor (beta chain) was observed a handful of times. This sample is drawn from a study of metastatic and nonmetastatic thyroid tumors. Trimming at V came to 8 bases and at J to 0 bases, leaving 0 bases not matched to a gene. The CDR3 extends over 13 amino acids. With MiXCR, TCRdb called clones anew from the PCR reads. The table shows approximately 20,000 clones, with roughly an eighth occurring only once. Patients had received no treatment of any kind before thyroid surgery. This chain connects TRBV12-3 or TRBV12-4 to TRBJ2-1; 8 nucleotides agree with TRBD1. The sequenced sample was blood. The TCR comes from a male donor with papillary thyroid cancer or a benign thyroid nodule (not recorded which). Some clones in this sample may be carry-over from other donors' samples. CDR3 sequence reads: CASGQGSYNEQFF. DNA for the CDR3: TGTGCCAGCGGACAGGGCTCCTACAATGAGCAGTTCTTC.